This is a list of T cell receptor beta chains from one sample in a study of blood T cell repertoires in COVID-19. Some clones are missing from TCRdb's copy, which holds only in-frame ones; the method was immunoSEQ multiplex PCR. This sample has 200,000 to 300,000 clones, with approximately 91% found just once. Sequenced input: peripheral blood. These receptors all stem from a man under 40 with COVID-19, enrolled during active disease. Both conserved end residues are part of each CDR3. Each record gives: D gene, J gene, V gene, clone size, CDR3 protein, CDR3 DNA. A D gene is named only where the DNA matches it firmly. For some rows the clone size is stated as once, few or many, or as a class when expanded; others skip it.

NA | TRBJ1-5 | TRBV25-1 | NA | CASSALGGEGQPQHF | TGTGCCAGCAGTGCCTTAGGGGGGGAGGGTCAGCCCCAGCATTTT
NA | TRBJ1-1 | TRBV6-5 | NA | CASKLRTANTEAFF | TGTGCCAGCAAGCTGAGGACAGCGAACACTGAAGCTTTCTTT
TRBD2 | TRBJ2-1 | TRBV25-1 | once | CASQSLAGESSYNEQFF | TGTGCCAGCCAGAGCCTAGCGGGGGAAAGCTCCTACAATGAGCAGTTCTTC
NA | TRBJ1-6 | TRBV27 | NA | CASSYSSYNSPLHF | TGTGCCAGCAGTTACAGCTCCTATAATTCACCCCTCCACTTT
TRBD1 | TRBJ1-2 | TRBV2 | NA | CASSADREAYGYTF | TGTGCCAGCAGTGCGGACAGGGAGGCCTATGGCTACACCTTC
NA | TRBJ2-3 | TRBV29-1 | NA | CSVGSGMGYKGTDTQYF | TGCAGCGTTGGCTCGGGAATGGGGTACAAAGGCACAGATACGCAGTATTTT
NA | TRBJ1-2 | TRBV7-9 | NA | CASSPGERGYTF | TGTGCCAGCAGCCCCGGGGAAAGAGGCTACACCTTC
NA | TRBJ1-1 | TRBV7-6 | NA | CASSLDPGLNTEAFF | TGTGCCAGCAGCTTAGATCCCGGGTTAAACACTGAAGCTTTCTTT
TRBD2 | TRBJ2-7 | TRBV12-3/TRBV12-4 | NA | CASGGTSGNEQYF | TGTGCCAGCGGGGGGACTAGCGGCAACGAGCAGTACTTC
NA | TRBJ2-2 | TRBV29-1 | NA | CSVQREWPANTGELFF | TGCAGCGTTCAAAGGGAGTGGCCCGCGAACACCGGGGAGCTGTTTTTT
TRBD1 | TRBJ1-2 | TRBV6-5 | NA | CASSHPGQGYGYTF | TGTGCCAGCAGCCATCCGGGACAGGGCTATGGCTACACCTTC
TRBD1 | TRBJ1-5 | TRBV4-1 | NA | CASSHPPGQGSRGGNQPQHF | TGCGCCAGCAGCCACCCCCCGGGACAGGGATCCCGTGGGGGCAATCAGCCCCAGCATTTT
NA | TRBJ2-3 | TRBV30 | NA | CAWSVQGTDTQYF | TGTGCCTGGAGTGTACAGGGTACAGATACGCAGTATTTT
NA | TRBJ1-1 | TRBV6-5 | NA | CASSYGQGLMNTEAFF | TGTGCCAGCAGTTACGGCCAGGGGTTAATGAACACTGAAGCTTTCTTT
NA | TRBJ2-7 | TRBV10-3 | NA | CAISEFPVSEQYF | TGTGCCATCAGTGAGTTCCCAGTTTCTGAGCAGTACTTC
TRBD1 | TRBJ2-7 | TRBV19 | NA | CASSNTGDEQYF | TGTGCCAGTAGTAACACAGGGGACGAGCAGTACTTC
TRBD2 | TRBJ2-1 | TRBV28 | NA | CASSLVGRGAYNEQFF | TGTGCCAGCAGTTTAGTTGGGCGGGGGGCCTACAATGAGCAGTTCTTC
NA | TRBJ1-5 | TRBV27 | NA | CASSTTRSNQPQHF | TGTGCCAGCAGTACTACTAGAAGCAATCAGCCCCAGCATTTT
NA | TRBJ1-6 | TRBV5-4 | NA | CASSQFPRGNNSPLHF | TGTGCCAGCAGCCAGTTCCCTAGGGGGAATAATTCACCCCTCCACTTT
NA | TRBJ1-1 | TRBV3-1/TRBV3-2 | NA | CASSNFRGGSGYTEAFF | TGTGCCAGCAGCAACTTCCGTGGGGGGTCGGGCTACACTGAAGCTTTCTTT
TRBD1 | TRBJ1-3 | TRBV5-5 | NA | CASSPPGQGDTIYF | TGTGCCAGCAGCCCACCGGGACAGGGGGACACCATATATTTT
TRBD2 | TRBJ2-1 | TRBV27 | NA | CASSLRLAGLNEQFF | TGTGCCAGCAGTTTACGACTAGCGGGGCTCAATGAGCAGTTCTTC
NA | TRBJ1-5 | TRBV5-6 | NA | CASSLAGGRQPQHF | TGTGCCAGCAGCTTGGCCGGGGGGAGACAGCCCCAGCATTTT
TRBD2 | TRBJ2-3 | TRBV6-1 | NA | CASSESLAGGASTDTQYF | TGTGCCAGCAGTGAGTCTCTAGCGGGGGGCGCTAGCACAGATACGCAGTATTTT
TRBD1 | TRBJ2-7 | TRBV9 | NA | CASSPGQGHTSYEQYF | TGTGCCAGCAGCCCGGGACAGGGTCATACTTCCTACGAGCAGTACTTC
NA | TRBJ1-5 | TRBV6-5 | NA | CASKAQSFNQPQHF | TGTGCCAGCAAAGCACAGAGCTTCAATCAGCCCCAGCATTTT
TRBD1 | TRBJ2-6 | TRBV29-1 | NA | CSVEGQGSSGANVLTF | TGCAGCGTTGAAGGACAGGGTAGCTCTGGGGCCAACGTCCTGACTTTC
TRBD1 | TRBJ1-6 | TRBV19 | NA | CASSIGGTGNSPLHF | TGTGCCAGTAGTATAGGTGGGACAGGGAATTCACCCCTCCACTTT
TRBD1 | TRBJ2-3 | TRBV6-5 | NA | CASRASGTVTDTQYF | TGTGCCAGCAGGGCCTCCGGGACAGTCACAGATACGCAGTATTTT
NA | TRBJ1-2 | TRBV5-1 | NA | CASSLAGGNYGYTF | TGCGCCAGCAGCTTGGCCGGGGGAAACTATGGCTACACCTTC
NA | TRBJ2-5 | TRBV18 | NA | CASSPGGAGRETQYF | TGTGCCAGCTCACCGGGGGGGGCTGGGAGAGAGACCCAGTACTTC